These 13 T cell receptor beta chains share one sample of origin, sequenced in a study of T cell responses to AZD1222 COVID-19 vaccine. Only in-frame clones appear in the TCRdb table, and some are missing; sequencing was by immunoSEQ multiplex PCR. The sample shows approximately 110,000 clones, approximately 85% of them seen only once. The sequencing used peripheral blood, collected 28 days after the second AZD1222 dose. Every receptor here comes from an adult who received the AZD1222 COVID-19 vaccine.

The J gene is TRBJ1-1, the V gene TRBV5-4, with D perhaps TRBD1 (5 bases). V was cut by 3 bases and J by 1 base, with 10 bases left in between. This CDR3 is built from 14 residues. Per the germline V gene, CDR1 is SGHNT and CDR2 is YYREEE (reference sequence). CDR3 amino acids: CASSWGTGNTEAFF. In DNA form, the CDR3 reads TGTGCCAGCAGCTGGGGGACGGGGAACACTGAAGCTTTCTTT. Supplemented by reference TRBV5-4 and TRBJ1-1, the full variable domain reads ETGVTQSPTHLIKTRGQQVTLRCSSQSGHNTVSWYQQALGQGPQFIFQYYREEENGRGNFPPRFSGLQFPNYSSELNVNALELDDSALYLCASSWGTGNTEAFFGQGTRLTVV.

The gene calls are TRBV18 and TRBJ2-5; no firm D call. V was pared by 0 bases and J by 1 base, with 6 bases between. Germline V gives CDR1 KGHSH, CDR2 LQKENI. CDR3 size: 14 residues. CDR3 residues: CASSPPNLQETQYF. For the CDR3, the DNA is TGTGCCAGCTCACCACCCAACCTCCAAGAGACCCAGTACTTC.

This chain links TRBV2 with TRBJ2-6; D ambiguous. The CDR3 is 16 residues long. Trimming stripped 4 bases from V and 0 bases from J, with 10 bases between. The germline V gene encodes CDR1 SNHLY and CDR2 FYNNEI. Written as DNA, the CDR3 is TGTGCCAGCAGTGGATTAGCCCCCTCTGGGGCCAACGTCCTGACTTTC. Translating gives CASSGLAPSGANVLTF.

The rearrangement links TRBV25-1 to TRBJ2-7, with TRBD2 as a possible D gene (5 bases). V was trimmed by 0 bases and J by 6 bases, leaving 21 bases between them. CDR3 length: 17 amino acids. Germline CDR1 is MGHDK and CDR2 is SYGVNS. The CDR3 spells CASSEYQRTGKYGEQYF. As DNA, the CDR3 is TGTGCCAGCAGTGAATATCAAAGGACGGGAAAATATGGCGAGCAGTACTTC.

This clone was recorded a few times. The rearrangement links TRBV5-1 to TRBJ2-5, with 11 bases fitting TRBD1. Germline CDR1 and CDR2: SGHRS and YFSETQ. The CDR3 totals 16 residues. V was pared by 4 bases and J by 4 bases, with 9 bases of the junction left unmatched. The CDR3 nucleotides read TGCGCCAGCAGCCTGGGGACAGGGGGGCTGCGAGAGACCCAGTACTTC. The encoded protein is CASSLGTGGLRETQYF.

The V gene is TRBV6-5, the J gene TRBJ2-1, with 8 positions matching TRBD2. The CDR3 has 16 residues. J gave up 0 bases and V 4 bases, and 5 bases lay outside the gene matches. Germline CDR1 MNHEY, CDR2 SVGAGI. CDR3: CASSSPLAGSYNEQFF. The DNA of the CDR3 is TGTGCCAGCAGTTCCCCCCTAGCGGGCTCCTACAATGAGCAGTTCTTC.

The chain combines TRBV23-1 with TRBJ1-4, with D possibly matching TRBD1 (6 bases). TRBV23-1 falls under the ORF class, with uncertain function. The CDR3 is made up of 18 amino acids. Trimming took 6 bases from V and 0 from J, leaving 20 bases between them. In nucleotides, the CDR3 is TGCGCCAGCAGAAATGCCGGGACACCTGTTGCAACTAATGAAAAACTGTTTTTT. Amino acids: CASRNAGTPVATNEKLFF.

The V and J genes are TRBV6-5 and TRBJ1-2; D not certain. Trimming left V 2 bases short and J 3 bases short, with 7 bases between. The CDR3 is made up of 13 amino acids. Germline loops: CDR1 MNHEY, CDR2 SVGAGI. The CDR3 protein is CASSYAGDYGYTF. The DNA of the CDR3 is TGTGCCAGCAGTTACGCTGGGGACTATGGCTACACCTTC.

This clone was picked up one time. The chain recombines TRBV29-1 with TRBJ1-4, with unresolved D. V was shortened by 7 bases and J by 6 bases, with 18 bases between the two germline ends. Looked up from germline, CDR1 is SQVTM and CDR2 is ANQGSEA. The length of the CDR3 is 14 residues. The CDR3 here is CSAGESGGYEKLFF. DNA for the CDR3: TGCAGCGCTGGTGAGAGTGGCGGGTATGAAAAACTGTTTTTT.

The chain uses TRBV5-1 and TRBJ1-4; 7 bases map to TRBD1. CDR3 length: 15 amino acids. Germline trimming cut 0 bases from V and 6 bases from J; bases unmatched to any gene: 5. Germline CDR1 is SGHRS and CDR2 is YFSETQ. CDR3 residues: CASSLEGGYHEKLFF. The CDR3 DNA reads TGCGCCAGCAGCTTGGAAGGGGGCTACCATGAAAAACTGTTTTTT. Complete variable domain (other parts from reference TRBV5-1 and TRBJ1-4): KAGVTQTPRYLIKTRGQQVTLSCSPISGHRSVSWYQQTPGQGLQFLFEYFSETQRNKGNFPGRFSGRQFSNSRSEMNVSTLELGDSALYLCASSLEGGYHEKLFFGSGTQLSVL.

V is TRBV24-1 and J is TRBJ2-3, with D maybe TRBD1 (5 bases). This CDR3 comprises 15 residues. Germline V gene data show CDR1 as KGHDR and CDR2 as SFDVKD. Trimming took 5 bases from V and 5 from J, leaving 16 bases between them. DNA of the CDR3: TGTGCCACCAGTGCCGCGCCGGACATCCAAGATACGCAGTATTTT. Its protein product is CATSAAPDIQDTQYF.

The V and J genes are TRBV3-1 (or the pseudogene TRBV3-2) and TRBJ2-1, with D uncertain. Deletions cut 4 bases from V and 8 bases from J, with 12 bases between. The CDR3 is 13 amino acids. Looked up from germline, CDR1 is LGHDT and CDR2 is YNNKEL (reference sequence). As DNA, the CDR3 is TGTGCCAGCAGCCCGCCGACTTGGGATGAGCAGTTCTTC. This translates into CASSPPTWDEQFF.

V gene TRBV3-1 (or the pseudogene TRBV3-2) combines with J gene TRBJ1-1; a possible D gene is TRBD1 (5 bases). There are 14 residues in the CDR3. Trimming pared 1 base from V and 3 bases from J, leaving 9 bases between. In germline, CDR1 is LGHDT, CDR2 YNNKEL (reference sequence). The CDR3 DNA sequence: TGTGCCAGCAGCCAAGCTGGGGGGGACACTGAAGCTTTCTTT. The encoded protein is CASSQAGGDTEAFF.